Reported below is one TCR beta chain. The antigen remains unidentified. These data come from a study of cytomegalovirus exposure and HLA in healthy donors. Study-level points and caveats: Later analysis identified several of the most significant clusters that appeared linked to common viral pathogens. Sequencing depth roughly uniform across donors was assumed in presence/absence analyses.

Healthy bone marrow donors made up the donor group. The PCR had 60 Vbeta and 13 Jbeta primers. Sequenced by immunoSEQ multiplex PCR; TCRdb stores in-frame clones only, minus some. The sample holds some 140,000 clones, 80% seen once. The TCR sequence derives from a woman in her thirties or forties in good health and CMV-seropositive. The sequencing sample was made of PBMCs.

Here the CDR3 DNA reads TGTGCCTGGAGGTGGGGGCAGAACACTGAAGCTTTCTTT. Its protein is CAWRWGQNTEAFF. This chain links TRBV30 with TRBJ1-1; possible D gene TRBD1, 6 bases. The CDR3 consists of 13 residues. Looked up from germline, CDR1 is GTSNPN and CDR2 is SVGIG (reference sequence). V was cut by 3 bases and J by 1 base, with 9 bases left in between.